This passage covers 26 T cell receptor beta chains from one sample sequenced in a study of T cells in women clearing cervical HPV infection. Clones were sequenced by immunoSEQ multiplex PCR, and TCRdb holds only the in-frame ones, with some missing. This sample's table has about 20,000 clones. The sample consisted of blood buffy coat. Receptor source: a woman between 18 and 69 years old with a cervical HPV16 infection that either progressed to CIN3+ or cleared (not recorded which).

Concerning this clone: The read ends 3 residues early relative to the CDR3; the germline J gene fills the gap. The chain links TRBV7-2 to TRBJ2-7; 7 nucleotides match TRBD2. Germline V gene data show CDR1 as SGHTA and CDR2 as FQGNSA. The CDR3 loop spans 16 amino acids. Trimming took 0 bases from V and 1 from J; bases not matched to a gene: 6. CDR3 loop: CASSLAITSVSYEQYF. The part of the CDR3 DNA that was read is TGTGCCAGCAGCTTAGCTATCACTAGCGTATCCTACGAG.

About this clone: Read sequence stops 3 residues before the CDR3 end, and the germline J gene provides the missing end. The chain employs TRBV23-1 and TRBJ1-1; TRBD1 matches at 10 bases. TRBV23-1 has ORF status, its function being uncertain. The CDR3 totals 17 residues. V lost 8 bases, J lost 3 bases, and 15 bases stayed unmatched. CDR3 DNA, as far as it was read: TGCGCCAGCGGGGAGACAGGGGGCTCAGGATTCCACACTGAA. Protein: CASGETGGSGFHTE. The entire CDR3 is CASGETGGSGFHTEAFF.

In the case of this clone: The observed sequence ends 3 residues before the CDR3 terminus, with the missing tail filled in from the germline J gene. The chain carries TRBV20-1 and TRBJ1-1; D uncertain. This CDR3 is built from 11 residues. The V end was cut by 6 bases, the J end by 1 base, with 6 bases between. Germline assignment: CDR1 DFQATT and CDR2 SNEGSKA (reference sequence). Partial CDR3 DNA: TGCAGTGCCCCCTGGAACACTGAA. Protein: CSAPWNTE. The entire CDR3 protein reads CSAPWNTEAFF.

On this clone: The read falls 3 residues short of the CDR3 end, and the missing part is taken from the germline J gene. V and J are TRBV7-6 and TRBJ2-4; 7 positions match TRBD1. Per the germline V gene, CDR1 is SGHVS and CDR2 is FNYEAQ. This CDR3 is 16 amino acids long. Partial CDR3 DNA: TGTGCCAGCAGCTTACCAGGCACAACAGGGGCCTATGGT. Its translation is CASSLPGTTGAYG. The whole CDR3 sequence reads CASSLPGTTGAYGQYF.

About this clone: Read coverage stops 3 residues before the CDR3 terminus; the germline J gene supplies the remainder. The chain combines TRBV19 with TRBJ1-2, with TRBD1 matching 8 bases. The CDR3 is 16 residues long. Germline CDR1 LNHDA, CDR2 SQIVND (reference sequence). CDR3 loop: CASSATGANGNNDYTF. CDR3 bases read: TGTGCCAGTAGTGCGACAGGGGCCAACGGGAACAATGAC.

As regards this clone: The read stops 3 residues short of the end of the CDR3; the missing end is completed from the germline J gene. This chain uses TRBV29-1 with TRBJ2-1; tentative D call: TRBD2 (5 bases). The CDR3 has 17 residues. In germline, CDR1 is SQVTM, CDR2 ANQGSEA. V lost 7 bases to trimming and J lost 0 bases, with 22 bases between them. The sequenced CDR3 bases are TGCAGCGCCGAGGGTTTGGCGGGTGCGAGCTCCTACAATGAG. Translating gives CSAEGLAGASSYNE. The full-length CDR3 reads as CSAEGLAGASSYNEQFF.

The CDR3: CASSGEGLSSDYTF. The covered CDR3 bases are TGTGCCAGCAGCGGAGAGGGACTTTCATCCGAC. This rearrangement joins TRBV7-2 to TRBJ1-2; a possible D gene is TRBD1 (5 bases). Sequencing ends 3 residues short of the CDR3 end; the germline J gene provides the rest. The CDR3 extends over 14 amino acids. The germline gives CDR1 SGHTA, CDR2 FQGNSA.

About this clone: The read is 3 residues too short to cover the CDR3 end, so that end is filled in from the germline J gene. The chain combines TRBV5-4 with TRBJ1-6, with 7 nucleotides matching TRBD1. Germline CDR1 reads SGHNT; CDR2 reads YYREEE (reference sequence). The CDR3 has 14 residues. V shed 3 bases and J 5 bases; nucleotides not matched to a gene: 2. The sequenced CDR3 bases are TGTGCCAGCAGCTGGGACAGCAATAATTCACCC. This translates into CASSWDSNNSP. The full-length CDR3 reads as CASSWDSNNSPLHF.

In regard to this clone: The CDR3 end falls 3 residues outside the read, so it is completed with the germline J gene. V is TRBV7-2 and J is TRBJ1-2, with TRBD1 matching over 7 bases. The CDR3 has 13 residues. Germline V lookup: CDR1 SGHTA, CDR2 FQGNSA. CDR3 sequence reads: CASSGEGARGYTF. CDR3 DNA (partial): TGTGCCAGCAGCGGTGAGGGGGCAAGGGGC.

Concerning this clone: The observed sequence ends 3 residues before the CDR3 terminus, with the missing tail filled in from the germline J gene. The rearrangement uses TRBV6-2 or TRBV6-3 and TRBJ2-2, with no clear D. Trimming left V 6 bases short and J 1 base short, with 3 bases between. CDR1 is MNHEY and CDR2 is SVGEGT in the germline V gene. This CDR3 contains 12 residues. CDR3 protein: CASSKNTGELFF. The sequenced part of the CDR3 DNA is TGTGCCAGCAGCAAGAACACCGGGGAG.

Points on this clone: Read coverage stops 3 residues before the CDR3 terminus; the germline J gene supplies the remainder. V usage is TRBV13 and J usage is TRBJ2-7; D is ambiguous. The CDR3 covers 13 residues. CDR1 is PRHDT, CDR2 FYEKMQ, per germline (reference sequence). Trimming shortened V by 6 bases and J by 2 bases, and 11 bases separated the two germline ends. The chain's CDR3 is CASSPPGPYEQYF. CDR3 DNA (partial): TGTGCCAGCAGTCCCCCAGGTCCCTACGAG. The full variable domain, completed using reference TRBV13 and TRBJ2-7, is AAGVIQSPRHLIKEKRETATLKCYPIPRHDTVYWYQQGPGQDPQFLISFYEKMQSDKGSIPDRFSAQQFSDYHSELNMSSLELGDSALYFCASSPPGPYEQYFGPGTRLTVT.

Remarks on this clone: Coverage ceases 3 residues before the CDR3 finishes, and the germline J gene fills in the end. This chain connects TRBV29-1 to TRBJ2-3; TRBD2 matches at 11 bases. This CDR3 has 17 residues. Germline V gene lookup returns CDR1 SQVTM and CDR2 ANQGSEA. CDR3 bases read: TGCAACGTACCCACCTGGGGACTAGCGGACCGCACAGATACG. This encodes CNVPTWGLADRTDT. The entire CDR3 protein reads CNVPTWGLADRTDTQYF.

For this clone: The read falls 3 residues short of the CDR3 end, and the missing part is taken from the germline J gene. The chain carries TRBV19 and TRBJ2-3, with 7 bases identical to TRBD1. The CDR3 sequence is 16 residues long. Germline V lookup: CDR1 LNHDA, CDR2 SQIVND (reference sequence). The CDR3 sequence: CAEQGREINSNQPQYF. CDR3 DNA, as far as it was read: TGTGCCGAACAGGGGCGCGAAATCAATAGCAATCAGCCG.

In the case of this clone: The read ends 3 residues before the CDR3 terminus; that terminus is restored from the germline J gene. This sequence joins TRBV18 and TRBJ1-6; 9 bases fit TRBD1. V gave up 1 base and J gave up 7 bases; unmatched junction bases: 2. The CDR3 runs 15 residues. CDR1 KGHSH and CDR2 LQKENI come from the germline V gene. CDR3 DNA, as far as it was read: TGTGCCAGCTCACCACGGGACAGGGAAAATTCACCC. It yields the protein CASSPRDRENSP. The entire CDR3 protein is CASSPRDRENSPLHF.

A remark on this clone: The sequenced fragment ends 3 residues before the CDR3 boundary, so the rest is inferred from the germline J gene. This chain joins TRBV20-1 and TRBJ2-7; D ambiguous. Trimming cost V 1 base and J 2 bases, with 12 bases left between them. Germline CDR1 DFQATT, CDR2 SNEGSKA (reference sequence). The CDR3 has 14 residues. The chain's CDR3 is CSARGPYSAYEQYF. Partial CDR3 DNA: TGCAGTGCTAGAGGCCCTTACAGTGCCTACGAG.

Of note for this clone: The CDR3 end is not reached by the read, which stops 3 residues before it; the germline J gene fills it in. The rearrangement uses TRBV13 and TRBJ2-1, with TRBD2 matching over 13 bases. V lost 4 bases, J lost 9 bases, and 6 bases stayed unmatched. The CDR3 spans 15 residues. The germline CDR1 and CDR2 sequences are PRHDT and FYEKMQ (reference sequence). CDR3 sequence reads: CASSSWTSGSLEQFF. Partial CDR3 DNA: TGTGCCAGCAGCTCTTGGACTAGCGGGAGTCTTGAG. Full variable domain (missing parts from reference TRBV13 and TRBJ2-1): AAGVIQSPRHLIKEKRETATLKCYPIPRHDTVYWYQQGPGQDPQFLISFYEKMQSDKGSIPDRFSAQQFSDYHSELNMSSLELGDSALYFCASSSWTSGSLEQFFGPGTRLTVL.

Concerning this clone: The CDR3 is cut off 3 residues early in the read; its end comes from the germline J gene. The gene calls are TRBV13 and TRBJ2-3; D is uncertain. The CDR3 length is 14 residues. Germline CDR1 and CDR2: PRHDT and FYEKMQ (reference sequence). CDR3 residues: CASSFSGFSETQYF. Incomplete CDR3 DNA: TGTGCCAGCAGCTTTTCTGGCTTCTCTGAGACG.

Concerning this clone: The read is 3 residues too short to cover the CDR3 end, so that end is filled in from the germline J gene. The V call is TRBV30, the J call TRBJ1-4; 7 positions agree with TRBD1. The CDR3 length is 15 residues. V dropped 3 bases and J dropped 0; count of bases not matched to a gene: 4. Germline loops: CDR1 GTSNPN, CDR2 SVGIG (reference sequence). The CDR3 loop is CAWSQGQTTNEKLFF. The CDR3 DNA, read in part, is TGTGCCTGGAGCCAGGGACAGACAACTAATGAAAAA.

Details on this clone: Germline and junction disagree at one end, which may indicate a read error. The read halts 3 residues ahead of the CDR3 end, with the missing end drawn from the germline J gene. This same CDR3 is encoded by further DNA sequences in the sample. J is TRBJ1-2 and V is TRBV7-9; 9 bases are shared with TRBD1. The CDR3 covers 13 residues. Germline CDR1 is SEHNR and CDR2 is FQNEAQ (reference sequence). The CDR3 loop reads CASISDRGYGYTF. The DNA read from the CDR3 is TGTGCCAGCATCTCGGACAGGGGCTATGGA.

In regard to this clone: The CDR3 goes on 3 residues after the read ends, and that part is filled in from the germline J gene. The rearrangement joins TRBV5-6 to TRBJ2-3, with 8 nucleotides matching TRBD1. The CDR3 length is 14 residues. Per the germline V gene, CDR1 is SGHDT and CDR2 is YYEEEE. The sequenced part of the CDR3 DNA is TGTGCCAGCAGTTTCCCAGGGGGCCAAGAGACG. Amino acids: CASSFPGGQET. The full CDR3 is CASSFPGGQETQYF.

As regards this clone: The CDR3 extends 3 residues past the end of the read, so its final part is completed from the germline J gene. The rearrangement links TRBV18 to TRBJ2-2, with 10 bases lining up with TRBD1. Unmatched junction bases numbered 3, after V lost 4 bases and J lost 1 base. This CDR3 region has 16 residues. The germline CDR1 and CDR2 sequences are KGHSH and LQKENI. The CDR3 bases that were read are TGTGCCAGCTCACGGGACAGGGGACAGAACACCGGGGAG. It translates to CASSRDRGQNTGE. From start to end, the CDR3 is CASSRDRGQNTGELFF.

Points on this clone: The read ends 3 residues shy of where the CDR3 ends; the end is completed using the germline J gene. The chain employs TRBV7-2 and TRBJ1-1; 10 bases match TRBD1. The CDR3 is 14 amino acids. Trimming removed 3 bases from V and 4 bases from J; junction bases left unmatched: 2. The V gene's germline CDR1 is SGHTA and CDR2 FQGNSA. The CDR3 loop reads CASSFRTGGTEAFF. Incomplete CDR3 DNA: TGTGCCAGCAGCTTCCGGACAGGGGGCACTGAA.

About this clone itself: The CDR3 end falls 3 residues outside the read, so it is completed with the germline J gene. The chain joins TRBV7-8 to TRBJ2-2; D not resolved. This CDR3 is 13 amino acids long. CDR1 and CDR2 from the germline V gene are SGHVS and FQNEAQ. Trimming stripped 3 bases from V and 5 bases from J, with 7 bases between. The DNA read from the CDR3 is TGTGCCAGCAGCTTCCTAAAGACCGGGGAG. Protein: CASSFLKTGE. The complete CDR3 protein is CASSFLKTGELFF.

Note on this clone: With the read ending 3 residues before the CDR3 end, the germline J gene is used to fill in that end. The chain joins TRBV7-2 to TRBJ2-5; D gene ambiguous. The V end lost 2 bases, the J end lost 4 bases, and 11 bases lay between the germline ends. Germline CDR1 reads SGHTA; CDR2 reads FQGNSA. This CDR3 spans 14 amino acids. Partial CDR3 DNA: TGTGCCAGCAGCTTAAATCTAGTGAGAGAGACC. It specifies CASSLNLVRET. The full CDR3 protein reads CASSLNLVRETQYF.

The chain's CDR3 is CASSTGTGGNQPQHF. The covered CDR3 bases are TGCGCCAGCAGTACCGGGACAGGGGGTAATCAGCCC. V usage is TRBV10-1 and J usage is TRBJ1-5, with 11 bases identical to TRBD1. Sequencing ends 3 residues short of the CDR3 end; the germline J gene provides the rest. The CDR3 has 15 amino acids. Germline loops: CDR1 WNHNN, CDR2 SYGVQD (reference sequence). Germline trimming cut 5 bases from V and 4 bases from J; bases unmatched to any gene: 4.

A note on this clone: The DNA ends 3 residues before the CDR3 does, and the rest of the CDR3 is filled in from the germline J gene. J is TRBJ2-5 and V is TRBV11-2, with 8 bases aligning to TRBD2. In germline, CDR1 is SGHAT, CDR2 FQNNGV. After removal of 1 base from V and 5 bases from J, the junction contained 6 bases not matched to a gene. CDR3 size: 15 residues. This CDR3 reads CASSLGLGTRETQYF. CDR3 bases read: TGTGCCAGCAGCTTAGGATTAGGGACTAGGGAGACC.